This T cell receptor (beta chain) was captured by sequencing in a study of human T cells and chemical hapten exposure. The CDR3 contains 15 residues. Per the germline V gene, CDR1 is SGHAT and CDR2 is FQNNGV. TCRdb reanalysed the RACE reads using MiXCR and keeps one entry per CDR3 protein. The data hold about 82,000 distinct CDR3 sequences, with 13% observed a single time. Concerning this clonotype itself: Antigen specificity is unknown. Its ends do not fully match the called genes, so a read error is possible.

The time point was: patch test 3, about 24 weeks after DPC sensitization. Treatment meaning: therapeutic diphenylcyclopropenone sensitization with weekly scalp DPC. Whole-study results and caveats: Controls had significantly fewer large CDR3 similarity clusters than were formed by expanded TCRs.

The sequence derives from a woman aged 45-65 years with alopecia areata. Some clones in this sample may be carry-over from other donors' samples. The specimen comprised whole blood, sampled in connection with sensitization to the hapten diphenylcyclopropenone (DPC). This rearrangement joins TRBV11-2 to TRBJ2-3; no reliable D call. This CDR3 reads CVSSLDPRFTDTQYF. CDR3 bases: TGTGTCAGCAGCTTAGATCCCCGTTTCACAGATACGCAGTATTTT. Combining the CDR3 with reference TRBV11-2 and TRBJ2-3 gives the whole variable domain EAGVAQSPRYKIIEKRQSVAFWCNPISGHATLYWYQQILGQGPKLLIQFQNNGVVDDSQLPKDRFSAERLKGVDSTLKIQPAKLEDSAVYLCVSSLDPRFTDTQYFGPGTRLTVL.